The clone carrying this TCR beta chain was counted a few times. TCRdb reprocessed the RT-PCR reads via MiXCR and lists one record per CDR3 protein. Among 400,000 to 450,000 distinct CDR3 sequences listed, 16% were seen once. This sample was taken from a study of patients and donors after allogeneic stem cell transplantation. The V and J ends lost 1 base and 4 bases respectively, with 10 bases between them. This CDR3 is built from 15 residues. CDR1 is MNHNS, CDR2 SASEGT, per germline. This sequence was found in a human donor who was either an allogeneic HSCT recipient or a stem cell or donor lymphocyte infusion donor (not recorded which). It is not recorded whose cells these are; they may come from a transplant donor. The chain uses TRBV6-1 and TRBJ2-2; either TRBD1 or TRBD2 may fit D (6 bases each). Sequencing input: blood, either unsorted or a sorted T cell fraction (not recorded which). The CDR3 protein is CASSEEGGFTGELFF. The CDR3 DNA reads as TGTGCCAGCAGTGAAGAAGGGGGGTTCACCGGGGAGCTGTTTTTT.